A single sample gave rise to the 31 T cell receptor beta chains below, sequenced in a study of blood T cell repertoires in COVID-19. This table comes from immunoSEQ multiplex PCR, and its TCRdb copy is limited to in-frame clones, with some not included. The sample holds approximately 80,000 clones, 85% to 90% seen once. Sequencing was done on a sample of peripheral blood. The receptors were sampled from a man aged 40-49 years with acute or convalescent COVID-19.

The chain is built from TRBV2 and TRBJ2-7, with a weak D call TRBD1 (5 bases). Germline V gene lookup returns CDR1 SNHLY and CDR2 FYNNEI. The germline V and J ends were trimmed by 9 bases and 0 bases, with 15 bases remaining between them. This CDR3 is built from 14 residues. CDR3 bases: TGTGCCAGACAGGCGGACACGAGCTCCTACGAGCAGTACTTC. Protein: CARQADTSSYEQYF.

The chain couples TRBV6-5 to TRBJ1-1, with TRBD1 matching 7 bases. CDR1 and CDR2 from the germline V gene are MNHEY and SVGAGI. This CDR3 spans 15 amino acids. V gave up 2 bases and J gave up 0 bases; unmatched junction bases: 3. The CDR3 DNA reads TGTGCCAGCAGTTACACCGGGACAGTGAACACTGAAGCTTTCTTT. It encodes CASSYTGTVNTEAFF.

The chain couples TRBV10-3 to TRBJ2-3; tentatively, D is TRBD2 (5 bases). Germline CDR1 ENHRY, CDR2 SYGVKD. V was shortened by 1 base and J by 5 bases, with 10 bases between the two germline ends. This CDR3 is 14 amino acids long. The DNA for the CDR3 is TGTGCCATCAGTGAGTTGGGGAGTGGAGATACGCAGTATTTT. The encoded protein is CAISELGSGDTQYF.

This clone occurred a few times. The chain couples TRBV7-9 to TRBJ2-2; no definite D call. This CDR3 contains 13 residues. Trimming stripped 5 bases from V and 4 bases from J, with 8 bases between. Germline lookup yields CDR1 SEHNR and CDR2 FQNEAQ (reference sequence). The CDR3 DNA sequence: TGTGCCAGCAGCCAGCGTCGCACCGGGGAGCTGTTTTTT. Its translation: CASSQRRTGELFF.

This sequence joins TRBV4-2 and TRBJ2-1; tentative D call: TRBD2 (5 bases). Germline loops: CDR1 LGHNA, CDR2 YNFKEQ. Trimming stripped 3 bases from V and 0 bases from J, with 15 bases between. The CDR3 runs 17 residues. CDR3 residues: CASSHPSGLSSYNEQFF. The CDR3 nucleotides are TGTGCCAGCAGCCACCCCTCAGGACTGAGCTCCTACAATGAGCAGTTCTTC.

J is TRBJ2-3 and V is TRBV5-5; D is possibly TRBD1 (6 bases). V lost 2 bases, J lost 3 bases, and 13 bases lay in between. The CDR3 runs to 15 residues. CDR1 and CDR2 from the germline V gene are SGHKS and YYEKEE (reference sequence). In DNA form, the CDR3 reads TGTGCCAGCAGCTTCCTGACAGGCGGTACAGATACGCAGTATTTT. It specifies CASSFLTGGTDTQYF.

The chain combines TRBV18 with TRBJ1-4, with 9 nucleotides matching TRBD1. CDR1 is KGHSH and CDR2 is LQKENI in the germline V gene. This CDR3 spans 14 amino acids. The V gene end was trimmed by 4 bases and the J gene end by 5 bases; junction bases not matched to a gene: 2. CDR3 in amino acids: CASSLGQGNEKLFF. The CDR3 DNA follows: TGTGCCAGCTCACTCGGACAGGGGAATGAAAAACTGTTTTTT.

In this sample, this clone turned up once. V and J are TRBV18 and TRBJ1-2; D possibly corresponds to TRBD1 (5 bases). CDR3 size: 15 residues. The ends were cut back, 2 bases at V and 4 bases at J, with 14 bases in the middle. Germline CDR1 KGHSH, CDR2 LQKENI. This chain's CDR3 is CASSPIAGNTYGYTF. The CDR3 nucleotides read TGTGCCAGCTCACCAATAGCAGGGAACACCTATGGCTACACCTTC.

This clone was seen a handful of times. The chain uses TRBV27 and TRBJ2-7, with TRBD2 matching 8 bases. Unmatched junction bases numbered 3, after V lost 3 bases and J lost 2 bases. Per germline, CDR1 MNHEY and CDR2 SMNVEV (reference sequence). The CDR3 consists of 14 residues. The CDR3 is CASSFSGTTYEQYF. CDR3 DNA: TGTGCCAGCAGTTTTAGCGGGACCACCTACGAGCAGTACTTC.

The chain joins TRBV2 to TRBJ2-3; perhaps TRBD2 as D (5 bases). Germline-derived CDR1 and CDR2 are SNHLY and FYNNEI. CDR3 length: 15 amino acids. Trimming pared 6 bases from V and 4 bases from J, leaving 17 bases between. The CDR3 DNA reads as TGTGCCAGCAGCGACGGTACATCCGGGGCAGATACGCAGTATTTT. Protein: CASSDGTSGADTQYF.

Here the CDR3 DNA reads TGTGCCAGCAGCCTAGTAGGGGGAGAAGAGACCCAGTACTTC. Translated: CASSLVGGEETQYF. The genes are TRBV11-2 and TRBJ2-5, with D tentatively TRBD1 (6 bases). The CDR3 sequence is 14 residues long. Germline V gene lookup returns CDR1 SGHAT and CDR2 FQNNGV. Trimming pared 5 bases from V and 3 bases from J, leaving 13 bases between.

The chain employs TRBV7-3 and TRBJ1-2, with 8 bases lining up with TRBD1. Unmatched junction bases numbered 5, after V lost 5 bases and J lost 6 bases. The CDR3 consists of 13 residues. CDR1 is SGHTA and CDR2 is FQGTGA in the germline V gene. CDR3: CASSPTGVDGYTF. In DNA form, the CDR3 reads TGTGCCAGCAGCCCGACAGGGGTTGATGGCTACACCTTC.

V is TRBV7-9 and J is TRBJ1-1; TRBD1 might be the D (6 bases). The CDR3 runs to 17 residues. Trimming removed 5 bases at V and 10 bases at J, with 29 bases between. CDR1 is SEHNR, CDR2 FQNEAQ, per germline (reference sequence). The DNA for the CDR3 is TGTGCCAGCAGCCAGACGATCTTTGGGGGCGATCCCTTTCGAGCTTTCTTT. This sequence encodes CASSQTIFGGDPFRAFF.

The chain joins TRBV4-1 to TRBJ1-5, with D possibly matching TRBD1 (5 bases). Trimming took off 0 bases at V and 9 bases at J, with 15 bases between the two ends. CDR3 length: 15 residues. CDR1 is MGHRA and CDR2 is YSYEKL in the germline V gene. The CDR3 loop is CASSQEGTSRWPQHF. CDR3 nucleotides: TGCGCCAGCAGCCAAGAGGGGACTTCCCGTTGGCCCCAGCATTTT.

The gene calls are TRBV4-1 and TRBJ2-5; no definite D call. The V gene lost 0 bases and the J gene lost 5 bases, with 16 bases spanning the gap. Germline V gene data show CDR1 as MGHRA and CDR2 as YSYEKL. This CDR3 has 16 residues. CDR3 bases: TGCGCCAGCAGCCAAGATGGTTCAGCGCCTGGGGAGACCCAGTACTTC. It encodes CASSQDGSAPGETQYF.

The chain joins TRBV9 to TRBJ2-2, with a tentative D call TRBD2 (6 bases). The CDR3 length is 16 residues. Trimming stripped 3 bases from V and 7 bases from J, with 19 bases between. CDR1 is SGDLS and CDR2 is YYNGEE in the germline V gene. The CDR3 here is CASSARSEGGGGELFF. The CDR3 DNA sequence: TGTGCCAGCAGCGCCAGATCGGAGGGAGGAGGCGGGGAGCTGTTTTTT.

This clone was observed many times. This rearrangement joins TRBV5-1 to TRBJ1-2; D might be TRBD1 (6 bases). Trimming removed 6 bases from V and 4 bases from J, with 16 bases in between. This CDR3 has 14 amino acids. The germline gives CDR1 SGHRS, CDR2 YFSETQ. The CDR3 reads CASTSEGHSYGYTF. The CDR3 nucleotides read TGCGCCAGCACCTCCGAGGGACACAGCTATGGCTACACCTTC.

V gene TRBV19 combines with J gene TRBJ1-5; D may be TRBD1 (5 bases). The V gene's germline CDR1 is LNHDA and CDR2 SQIVND (reference sequence). The CDR3 totals 16 residues. Trimming cost V 6 bases and J 2 bases, with 17 bases left between them. The CDR3 coding sequence is TGTGCCAGTAGGGTATTGGGCAGGGTCGGCAATCAGCCCCAGCATTTT. It yields the protein CASRVLGRVGNQPQHF.

The genes are TRBV20-1 and TRBJ2-7; D not resolved. This CDR3 spans 11 amino acids. Germline V lookup: CDR1 DFQATT, CDR2 SNEGSKA (reference sequence). Trimming shortened V by 0 bases and J by 7 bases, and 7 bases separated the two germline ends. CDR3 amino acids: CSARDGREQYF. The CDR3 DNA is TGCAGTGCTAGAGATGGTCGGGAGCAGTACTTC.

The rearrangement joins TRBV15 to TRBJ2-7; 8 nucleotides align to TRBD2. CDR1 LNHNV and CDR2 YYDKDF come from the germline V gene (reference sequence). This CDR3 spans 13 amino acids. With 6 bases clipped from V and 4 bases from J, the junction kept 5 bases outside the gene matches. Written as DNA, the CDR3 is TGTGCCACCAGTACGGGAGGGGTGTACGAGCAGTACTTC. Protein: CATSTGGVYEQYF.

This clone turned up a few times. V is TRBV19 and J is TRBJ1-5; TRBD1 agrees at 7 bases. Germline CDR1 LNHDA, CDR2 SQIVND (reference sequence). This CDR3 is built from 17 residues. V dropped 8 bases and J dropped 3; count of bases not matched to a gene: 16. CDR3 DNA sequence: TGTGCCAGTTCAAGGGACAGAGATTTCGCGTACAATCAGCCCCAGCATTTT. Translation: CASSRDRDFAYNQPQHF.

This clone was recorded only once. The rearrangement links TRBV30 to TRBJ2-1; 10 positions match TRBD2. CDR3 length: 16 residues. The ends lost 3 bases at V and 7 bases at J; junction bases unmatched: 12. Germline V CDR1 and CDR2: GTSNPN, SVGIG (reference sequence). The CDR3 coding sequence is TGTGCCTGGAGGCCCCCGCCCCTAGCGGGAGTTAATGAGCAGTTCTTC. This translates into CAWRPPPLAGVNEQFF.

Details on this clone: Distinct nucleotide sequences in the sample also encode this CDR3. V gene TRBV6-5 combines with J gene TRBJ1-5, with TRBD1 matching 7 bases. V lost 4 bases and J lost 11; bases outside the gene matches: 14. Germline V gene sequence: CDR1 MNHEY, CDR2 SVGAGI. This CDR3 comprises 15 residues. The CDR3 sequence: CASSSQGWGIKAQHF. Written as DNA, the CDR3 is TGTGCCAGCAGTTCACAGGGGTGGGGTATCAAGGCCCAGCATTTT.

This chain connects TRBV7-9 to TRBJ2-3; a weak D match, TRBD2 (6 bases). CDR3 size: 15 residues. Trimming shortened V by 6 bases and J by 4 bases, and 17 bases separated the two germline ends. CDR1 and CDR2 (germline): SEHNR, FQNEAQ (reference sequence). CDR3 coding DNA: TGTGCCAGCAGTCTGGGGCAAGGGGAGGCAGATACGCAGTATTTT. This translates into CASSLGQGEADTQYF.

V gene TRBV7-2 combines with J gene TRBJ1-5, with D possibly TRBD1 on 5 matching bases. Germline values: CDR1 SGHTA, CDR2 FQGNSA. Trimming removed 2 bases from V and 2 bases from J, with 10 bases in between. CDR3 length: 15 residues. The CDR3: CASSLYRGGNQPQHF. Written as DNA, the CDR3 is TGTGCCAGCAGCTTATATCGGGGGGGCAATCAGCCCCAGCATTTT.

J is TRBJ2-4 and V is TRBV19; maybe TRBD1 (5 bases). The CDR3 spans 14 residues. CDR1 is LNHDA, CDR2 SQIVND, per germline (reference sequence). V lost 0 bases, J lost 7 bases, and 10 bases lay in between. The CDR3 reads CASSIDQGQNIQYF. In DNA form, the CDR3 reads TGTGCCAGTAGTATAGATCAGGGTCAGAACATTCAGTACTTC. The full variable domain, completed using reference TRBV19 and TRBJ2-4, is DGGITQSPKYLFRKEGQNVTLSCEQNLNHDAMYWYRQDPGQGLRLIYYSQIVNDFQKGDIAEGYSVSREKKESFPLTVTSAQKNPTAFYLCASSIDQGQNIQYFGAGTRLSVL.

This clone appeared a few times. The V and J genes are TRBV7-6 and TRBJ2-2; possibly TRBD1 for D (6 bases). Trimming cost V 5 bases and J 6 bases, with 22 bases left between them. Germline V gene lookup returns CDR1 SGHVS and CDR2 FNYEAQ. The CDR3 covers 17 residues. The CDR3 region is CASSHKAIQGTAGELFF. Here the CDR3 DNA reads TGTGCCAGCAGCCACAAAGCGATACAGGGAACCGCCGGGGAGCTGTTTTTT. Full variable domain (rest looked up from reference TRBV7-6 and TRBJ2-2): GAGVSQSPRYKVTKRGQDVALRCDPISGHVSLYWYRQALGQGPEFLTYFNYEAQQDKSGLPNDRFSAERPEGSISTLTIQRTEQRDSAMYRCASSHKAIQGTAGELFFGEGSRLTVL.

This chain joins TRBV5-4 and TRBJ2-5, with TRBD1 identical over 9 bases. V lost 1 base and J lost 5; bases outside the gene matches: 6. This CDR3 is built from 15 residues. Germline V gene lookup returns CDR1 SGHNT and CDR2 YYREEE (reference sequence). The CDR3 loop reads CASSLLQGAGETQYF. DNA of the CDR3: TGTGCCAGCAGCTTGTTACAGGGGGCAGGGGAGACCCAGTACTTC. Combining the CDR3 with reference TRBV5-4 and TRBJ2-5 gives the whole variable domain ETGVTQSPTHLIKTRGQQVTLRCSSQSGHNTVSWYQQALGQGPQFIFQYYREEENGRGNFPPRFSGLQFPNYSSELNVNALELDDSALYLCASSLLQGAGETQYFGPGTRLLVL.

V usage is TRBV9 and J usage is TRBJ2-3; TRBD1 aligns across 7 bases. CDR3 length equals 16 residues. Per the germline V gene, CDR1 is SGDLS and CDR2 is YYNGEE. V was clipped by 4 bases and J by 6 bases; unmatched bases: 14. The CDR3 DNA follows: TGTGCCAGCAGCCAAGAGAGCCACGCACAGGGGGATACGCAGTATTTT. It is translated as CASSQESHAQGDTQYF.

This sequence joins TRBV20-1 and TRBJ2-1; D is uncertain. The CDR3 is 11 residues long. V was clipped by 5 bases and J by 6 bases, with 8 bases between them. Germline-derived CDR1 and CDR2 are DFQATT and SNEGSKA (reference sequence). The CDR3 coding sequence is TGCAGTGCTGCGAGGAGCAATGAGCAGTTCTTC. Translated, it gives CSAARSNEQFF.

The chain links TRBV4-2 to TRBJ2-7; 9 bases are shared with TRBD2. This CDR3 has 17 residues. Germline V CDR1 and CDR2: LGHNA, YNFKEQ. Trimming removed 4 bases from V and 0 bases from J; junction bases left unmatched: 10. CDR3 in DNA: TGTGCCAGCAGCCGGGCTAGCGGGGCCTCAAGCTCCTACGAGCAGTACTTC. Protein: CASSRASGASSSYEQYF.